This is a list of T cell receptor beta chains from one sample in a study of blood T cell repertoires in COVID-19. Profiling relied on immunoSEQ multiplex PCR, and the TCRdb table lists in-frame clones only, not all of them. The sample includes some 270,000 clones, roughly 90% of them seen just once. Sequencing was performed on PBMCs or T cells enriched from blood (not recorded which). The receptors here all came from a woman aged 55-70 years who had recovered from COVID-19. Both conserved end residues are trimmed from each CDR3. Fields, in order: V gene, CDR3 protein.

V gene: TRBV28; CDR3 protein: ASSKQTGKVNSYEQY
V gene: TRBV5-5; CDR3 protein: ASSLVEQGAGNTIY
V gene: TRBV2; CDR3 protein: ASTNIAGETQY
V gene: TRBV28; CDR3 protein: ASSGETQY
V gene: TRBV18; CDR3 protein: ASSRGDRPNEKLF
V gene: TRBV2; CDR3 protein: ASSESSGANVLT
V gene: TRBV13; CDR3 protein: ASSIRESMTEAF
V gene: TRBV5-6; CDR3 protein: ASSAGLAGGRTGELF
V gene: TRBV19; CDR3 protein: ASSAGPPQSYGYT
V gene: TRBV3-1/TRBV3-2; CDR3 protein: ASSQGLKGGNTIY
V gene: TRBV5-1; CDR3 protein: ASSFGNGELF
V gene: TRBV9; CDR3 protein: ASSVIEGRAMDTQY
V gene: TRBV5-5; CDR3 protein: ASSLAGVPGNTIY
V gene: TRBV18; CDR3 protein: ASSPGQTTEAF
V gene: TRBV28; CDR3 protein: ASSITGTSDSYNEQF
V gene: TRBV4-1; CDR3 protein: ASSPANTGELF
V gene: TRBV30; CDR3 protein: AWSVGEGSQPQH
V gene: TRBV19; CDR3 protein: ASSTPPGQRTQPQH
V gene: TRBV9; CDR3 protein: ASSSHESNQPQH
V gene: TRBV9; CDR3 protein: ASREGLGTGELF
V gene: TRBV28; CDR3 protein: ASILSTEAF
V gene: TRBV6-5; CDR3 protein: ASSYSRQGNYGYT
V gene: TRBV28; CDR3 protein: ASNQGSRPQH
V gene: TRBV7-9; CDR3 protein: ASSLRTVNTEAF
V gene: TRBV30; CDR3 protein: AWSVVDGYT
V gene: TRBV19; CDR3 protein: ASIPGGLDGSGANVLT
V gene: TRBV13; CDR3 protein: ASSLVQANYGYT
V gene: TRBV2; CDR3 protein: ASTKAGGREKLF
V gene: TRBV30; CDR3 protein: AWGEQGAEAF
V gene: TRBV3-1/TRBV3-2; CDR3 protein: ASSRRPGAVTEAF
V gene: TRBV5-1; CDR3 protein: ASSFTRGFEQF
V gene: TRBV30; CDR3 protein: AWNIGGLNTEAF
V gene: TRBV30; CDR3 protein: ALSRQEVYEQY
V gene: TRBV12-3/TRBV12-4; CDR3 protein: ASSANSPEAF
V gene: TRBV10-2; CDR3 protein: ASSEPRASMYEQF
V gene: TRBV12-3/TRBV12-4; CDR3 protein: ASSLYRGTEAF
V gene: TRBV6-5; CDR3 protein: ASTAYPQETQY
V gene: TRBV18; CDR3 protein: ASSPGPSSYEQY
V gene: TRBV27; CDR3 protein: ASRGGLYEQY
V gene: TRBV5-6; CDR3 protein: ASSLGHRNSPLH
V gene: TRBV6-5; CDR3 protein: ASSRDLQDEKLF
V gene: TRBV27; CDR3 protein: ASSSGQGEMYQPQH
V gene: TRBV27; CDR3 protein: ASRSGQVTWGYT